One and the same sample provided the 12 T cell receptor beta chains below, sequenced in a study of T cells expressing NK-cell markers (dated by TCRdb to 2018 to 2020). Libraries were made using 5' RACE. For sequencing, an Illumina HiSeq 2000 was employed. TCRdb reprocessed the reads; each CDR3 protein sequence makes one entry, and DNA is unavailable. The table for this sample records over 100,000 distinct CDR3 sequences. Around 20% of the sample is held by the ten biggest clonotypes. Sequenced: blood T cells: a sorted CD56 or NKG2C T cell subset, CD4+ or CD8+ T cells, or bulk PBMC T cells (not recorded which). All receptors derive from a woman between 18 and 69 years old in good health.

The chain recombines TRBV5-1 with TRBJ2-1. The germline gives CDR1 SGHRS, CDR2 YFSETQ. The CDR3 spans 14 residues. CDR3 sequence: CASSFSTAYNEQFF. Looking up the rest from reference TRBV5-1 and TRBJ2-1 gives the full variable domain: KAGVTQTPRYLIKTRGQQVTLSCSPISGHRSVSWYQQTPGQGLQFLFEYFSETQRNKGNFPGRFSGRQFSNSRSEMNVSTLELGDSALYLCASSFSTAYNEQFFGPGTRLTVL.

This chain connects TRBV5-5 to TRBJ2-2. The CDR3 totals 12 residues. Germline V gene sequence: CDR1 SGHKS, CDR2 YYEKEE (reference sequence). CDR3 protein: CASGVIAGELFF.

The chain couples TRBV30 to TRBJ2-5. Per germline, CDR1 GTSNPN and CDR2 SVGIG (reference sequence). The CDR3 contains 11 residues. CDR3 protein: CAWREQETQYF.

The chain joins TRBV4-2 to TRBJ2-7. Germline assignment: CDR1 LGHNA and CDR2 YNFKEQ. The CDR3 length is 13 residues. Here the CDR3 reads CASSQASAQGQYF.

The gene calls are TRBV29-1 and TRBJ2-4; TCRdb calls TRBD1, which cannot be checked without DNA. CDR1 is SQVTM, CDR2 ANQGSEA, per germline. The length of the CDR3 is 14 residues. The chain's CDR3 is CSVYPPGAKNIQYF.

This chain connects TRBV7-3 to TRBJ2-1; no DNA is available, so the TRBD2 call from TCRdb remains unchecked. The length of the CDR3 is 15 residues. The germline V gene encodes CDR1 SGHTA and CDR2 FQGTGA. Here the CDR3 reads CASSFLAGGENEQFF.

V gene TRBV29-1 combines with J gene TRBJ1-1; the TCRdb D gene call, TRBD1, has no DNA to confirm it. Germline V gene data show CDR1 as SQVTM and CDR2 as ANQGSEA. The CDR3 is 13 residues long. CDR3 region: CSVVRRGRTEAFF.

The CDR3 sequence is CSALPTSGAPNYYEQYF. V and J are TRBV20-1 and TRBJ2-7; TCRdb designates TRBD2, a call that cannot be tested without DNA. The CDR3 runs to 17 residues. From germline, CDR1 is DFQATT and CDR2 SNEGSKA (reference sequence).

This chain connects TRBV27 to TRBJ2-7. Germline V gives CDR1 MNHEY, CDR2 SMNVEV (reference sequence). The CDR3 consists of 13 residues. The CDR3 sequence is CASSLSIPYEQYF.

The chain employs TRBV20-1 and TRBJ2-2; the TCRdb D gene call, TRBD2, has no DNA to confirm it. The CDR3 is 15 residues long. Germline CDR1 reads DFQATT; CDR2 reads SNEGSKA (reference sequence). The CDR3 here is CSARGRLGNTGELFF.

The rearrangement links TRBV12-3 or TRBV12-4 to TRBJ1-6; TCRdb picks TRBD1, but there is no DNA to check that call. The CDR3 is 15 residues long. CDR3 in amino acids: CASSFSGFVGSPLHF.

The rearrangement links TRBV9 to TRBJ2-1; TCRdb picks TRBD2, but there is no DNA to check that call. CDR3 length: 15 amino acids. From germline, CDR1 is SGDLS and CDR2 YYNGEE. The CDR3 sequence is CASSDIAGAYNEQFF.